This passage covers 26 T cell receptor beta chains from one sample sequenced in a study of CD8 T cells in Susac syndrome. Random hexamers were used to reverse transcribe about 0.45 to 1 ug of RNA. From the immunoSEQ multiplex PCR reads, TCRdb called clonotypes with MiXCR, one entry per CDR3 protein. Of some 240,000 distinct CDR3 sequences listed, around 96% are singletons. Sequencing used CD4+ T cells from PBMCs. The receptors shown here come from a human donor with Susac syndrome.

The CDR3 reads CSAKGLLNTEAFF. In nucleotides, the CDR3 is TGCAGTGCCAAGGGTTTGTTGAACACTGAAGCTTTCTTT. This rearrangement joins TRBV20-1 to TRBJ1-1; no firm D call. The V and J ends lost 6 bases and 0 bases respectively, with 11 bases between them. Germline CDR1 is DFQATT and CDR2 is SNEGSKA (reference sequence). The CDR3 contains 13 residues.

Worth noting for this clonotype: Sequence at one end of the junction differs from germline and may be a read error. The gene calls are TRBV7-7 and TRBJ2-5; D is perhaps TRBD2 (5 bases). Germline CDR1 and CDR2: SSHAT and FNYEAQ (reference sequence). This CDR3 is built from 15 residues. CDR3 region: CASSLLGDPQETQYF. CDR3 sequence (DNA): TGTGCTAGCAGCTTATTGGGAGACCCCCAAGAGACCCAGTACTTC.

V is TRBV5-1 and J is TRBJ2-7; TRBD2 aligns across 9 bases. The trim removed 0 bases at V and 2 bases at J, leaving 3 bases unmatched. Germline CDR1 SGHRS, CDR2 YFSETQ. The CDR3 loop spans 15 amino acids. In DNA, the CDR3 is TGCGCCAGCAGCTTGGTTCTAGCGGGACCCTACGAGCAGTACTTC. Protein product: CASSLVLAGPYEQYF.

This chain links TRBV27 with TRBJ2-7, with 7 positions matching TRBD2. After removal of 2 bases from V and 3 bases from J, the junction contained 7 bases not matched to a gene. Germline V gives CDR1 MNHEY, CDR2 SMNVEV (reference sequence). The CDR3 has 15 amino acids. CDR3 protein: CASSLRTSVVYEQYF. CDR3 DNA sequence: TGTGCCAGCAGTTTACGAACTAGCGTCGTCTACGAGCAGTACTTC.

This clonotype has a handful of counts. The V gene is TRBV11-2, the J gene TRBJ2-7; 7 bases map to TRBD2. CDR3 length: 16 residues. V was pared by 0 bases and J by 2 bases, with 7 bases of the junction left unmatched. CDR1 and CDR2 from the germline V gene are SGHAT and FQNNGV. As DNA, the CDR3 is TGTGCCAGCAGCTTAGATCGGGGAGGGCCTACCTACGAGCAGTACTTC. Amino acid sequence: CASSLDRGGPTYEQYF.

V gene TRBV29-1 combines with J gene TRBJ2-3; 7 nucleotides align to TRBD1. The length of the CDR3 is 14 residues. V shed 5 bases and J 0 bases; nucleotides not matched to a gene: 5. The germline CDR1 and CDR2 sequences are SQVTM and ANQGSEA. CDR3 sequence reads: CSVCKTGSTDTQYF. CDR3 nucleotides: TGCAGCGTTTGTAAGACAGGGAGCACAGATACGCAGTATTTT.

The rearrangement uses TRBV28 and TRBJ2-3; D gene unclear. Trimming removed 7 bases from V and 2 bases from J, with 16 bases in between. This CDR3 has 15 residues. Germline loops: CDR1 MDHEN, CDR2 SYDVKM. The CDR3 sequence is CASTYSKAYTDTQYF. DNA for the CDR3: TGTGCCAGCACATACTCGAAAGCCTACACAGATACGCAGTATTTT.

The chain links TRBV7-9 to TRBJ1-5, with D tentatively TRBD1 (5 bases). The CDR3 covers 14 residues. Germline CDR1 SEHNR, CDR2 FQNEAQ (reference sequence). Trimming pared 3 bases from V and 6 bases from J, leaving 12 bases between. Here the CDR3 DNA reads TGTGCCAGCAGCTTCGAGGGGTGGGGTCAGCCCCAGCATTTT. It yields the protein CASSFEGWGQPQHF.

The chain recombines TRBV29-1 with TRBJ1-1; TRBD1 aligns across 11 bases. CDR1 and CDR2 (germline): SQVTM, ANQGSEA. CDR3 length: 13 amino acids. With 4 bases clipped from V and 4 bases from J, the junction kept 2 bases outside the gene matches. The CDR3 sequence: CSVGTGGGTEAFF. CDR3 nucleotide sequence: TGCAGCGTTGGGACAGGGGGCGGCACTGAAGCTTTCTTT.

As to this clonotype: At one end the junction does not follow the germline gene, possibly because of a read error. This sequence joins TRBV7-7 and TRBJ2-5, with D tentatively TRBD1 or TRBD2 (5 bases each). This CDR3 comprises 14 residues. The germline CDR1 and CDR2 sequences are SSHAT and FNYEAQ (reference sequence). The CDR3 DNA sequence: TGTGCTAGCAGCCACGGGACGGGGACAGAGACCCAGTACTTC. Protein product: CASSHGTGTETQYF.

The V and J genes are TRBV12-3 or TRBV12-4 and TRBJ1-1; 8 nucleotides agree with TRBD1. With V trimmed by 6 bases and J by 8 bases, 11 bases remained unmatched. The CDR3 runs 14 residues. This CDR3 is CASRPDRVRSEAFF. As DNA, the CDR3 is TGTGCCAGCAGACCGGACAGGGTCAGGAGCGAAGCTTTCTTT.

The rearrangement uses TRBV6-1 and TRBJ2-1; D might be TRBD2 (6 bases). CDR3 length equals 16 residues. V dropped 4 bases and J dropped 7 bases, with 20 bases sitting between them. Germline V gene lookup returns CDR1 MNHNS and CDR2 SASEGT. CDR3 bases: TGTGCCAGCAGTGGGCCTCCCGGGACTTCGAGGAATGAGCAGTTCTTC. Translation gives CASSGPPGTSRNEQFF.

The J gene is TRBJ1-3, the V gene TRBV10-3; D not certain. CDR3 length: 16 residues. Germline V gene sequence: CDR1 ENHRY, CDR2 SYGVKD. The ends were cut back, 4 bases at V and 0 bases at J, with 13 bases in the middle. The DNA for the CDR3 is TGTGCCATCAGTGGATCTTCGGCGGACTCTGGAAACACCATATATTTT. It specifies CAISGSSADSGNTIYF.

The rearrangement joins TRBV19 to TRBJ2-7; 10 nucleotides line up with TRBD2. Germline-derived CDR1 and CDR2 are LNHDA and SQIVND (reference sequence). J gave up 3 bases and V 5 bases, and 10 bases lay outside the gene matches. This CDR3 has 16 amino acids. The CDR3 DNA reads TGTGCCAGTAGTCCACCACGGGCTAGCGGGAGCTACGAGCAGTACTTC. The encoded protein is CASSPPRASGSYEQYF.

This rearrangement joins TRBV20-1 to TRBJ2-1; 10 bases are a match to TRBD1. The V segment lost 0 bases and the J segment 7 bases; nucleotides outside the gene matches: 12. CDR3 length equals 17 residues. Germline assignment: CDR1 DFQATT and CDR2 SNEGSKA (reference sequence). The CDR3 nucleotides read TGCAGTGCTAGAGAGGACCCCGGGACAGGGGATGTGAATGAGCAGTTCTTC. Its protein is CSAREDPGTGDVNEQFF.

This clonotype showed up just once. The chain recombines TRBV29-1 with TRBJ2-1, with TRBD2 matching over 7 bases. This CDR3 has 14 amino acids. The J segment lost 8 bases and the V segment lost 6 bases, leaving 13 bases of the junction unmatched. Germline lookup yields CDR1 SQVTM and CDR2 ANQGSEA. In nucleotides, the CDR3 is TGCAGCGTCGAACAAGGGAGGGCCGTTGATGAGCAGTTCTTC. Protein: CSVEQGRAVDEQFF.

This CDR3 reads CASSPPGRQGPGPVYGYTF. The DNA for the CDR3 is TGTGCCAGCAGCCCCCCGGGAAGGCAGGGGCCGGGGCCCGTGTATGGCTACACCTTC. The J gene is TRBJ1-2, the V gene TRBV9; weak D call: TRBD1 (6 bases). Trimming left V 4 bases short and J 5 bases short, with 30 bases between. The CDR3 sequence is 19 residues long. Germline V gene lookup returns CDR1 SGDLS and CDR2 YYNGEE.

This rearrangement joins TRBV18 to TRBJ2-1, with D possibly called TRBD1 or TRBD2 (5 bases each). Trimming shortened V by 6 bases and J by 4 bases, and 16 bases separated the two germline ends. Looked up from germline, CDR1 is KGHSH and CDR2 is LQKENI. The CDR3 length is 15 residues. The CDR3 region has the DNA TGTGCCAGCTCCACGAAGGTGGGGGAATACAATGAGCAGTTCTTC. Its protein is CASSTKVGEYNEQFF.

The gene calls are TRBV5-1 and TRBJ2-1, with 9 bases matching TRBD1. Germline V gene lookup returns CDR1 SGHRS and CDR2 YFSETQ. Unmatched junction bases numbered 4, after V lost 0 bases and J lost 9 bases. The CDR3 is 14 residues long. The CDR3 is CASSLVGTGTEQFF. Written as DNA, the CDR3 is TGCGCCAGCAGCTTGGTGGGGACAGGGACTGAGCAGTTCTTC. Together with reference TRBV5-1 and TRBJ2-1, the CDR3 gives the full variable domain: KAGVTQTPRYLIKTRGQQVTLSCSPISGHRSVSWYQQTPGQGLQFLFEYFSETQRNKGNFPGRFSGRQFSNSRSEMNVSTLELGDSALYLCASSLVGTGTEQFFGPGTRLTVL.

The chain recombines TRBV6-6 with TRBJ2-7; 7 nucleotides match TRBD1. The germline CDR1 and CDR2 sequences are MNHNY and SVGAGI (reference sequence). This CDR3 region has 14 residues. V gave up 7 bases and J gave up 3 bases; unmatched junction bases: 9. The CDR3 DNA sequence: TGTGCCAGCACCTCCGGGACAGACCACTACGAGCAGTACTTC. Protein: CASTSGTDHYEQYF.

This chain connects TRBV19 to TRBJ2-1, with 13 bases matching TRBD2. The CDR3 sequence is 17 residues long. CDR1 and CDR2 (germline): LNHDA, SQIVND (reference sequence). The V segment lost 5 bases and the J segment 3 bases; nucleotides outside the gene matches: 7. The CDR3 DNA reads as TGTGCCAGTAGTTATTGGACTAGCGGGAGTTACTACAATGAGCAGTTCTTC. Amino acid sequence: CASSYWTSGSYYNEQFF.

The CDR3 reads CATSTGGTLQETQYF. CDR3 nucleotides: TGTGCCACCAGCACGGGCGGGACCCTACAAGAGACCCAGTACTTC. This sequence joins TRBV15 and TRBJ2-5; D possibly corresponds to TRBD2 (6 bases). Looked up from germline, CDR1 is LNHNV and CDR2 is YYDKDF (reference sequence). V was cut by 4 bases and J by 2 bases, with 14 bases left in between. The CDR3 loop spans 15 amino acids.

The chain has TRBV9 and TRBJ2-5, with a possible D match to TRBD2 (6 bases). The CDR3 loop spans 14 amino acids. Trimming took off 4 bases at V and 4 bases at J, with 14 bases between the two ends. CDR1 SGDLS and CDR2 YYNGEE come from the germline V gene. The chain's CDR3 is CASSPHRGGETQYF. The CDR3 region has the DNA TGTGCCAGCAGCCCCCACCGGGGAGGAGAGACCCAGTACTTC.

The gene calls are TRBV4-1 and TRBJ1-2, with a tentative D call TRBD1 (6 bases). Germline lookup yields CDR1 MGHRA and CDR2 YSYEKL. Trimming removed 0 bases at V and 5 bases at J, with 13 bases between. The CDR3 extends over 15 amino acids. CDR3 DNA sequence: TGCGCCAGCAGCCAAGATCAGGACAGACTTTATGGCTACACCTTC. It translates to CASSQDQDRLYGYTF.

The chain uses TRBV5-1 and TRBJ2-1, with a possible D match to TRBD2 (6 bases). Germline V CDR1 and CDR2: SGHRS, YFSETQ. The germline V and J ends were trimmed by 6 bases and 8 bases, with 18 bases remaining between them. CDR3 length: 14 amino acids. CDR3 protein: CASTAGPGSDEQFF. CDR3 nucleotide sequence: TGCGCCAGCACAGCGGGCCCCGGGAGTGATGAGCAGTTCTTC.

This chain uses TRBV28 with TRBJ2-7; D is perhaps TRBD2 (6 bases). Between the trimmed V and J ends, which lost 2 bases and 2 bases, there was a span of 13 bases. The CDR3 spans 15 residues. Germline CDR1 MDHEN, CDR2 SYDVKM. The CDR3, as DNA: TGTGCCAGCAGTTTACGTCTAGCGATAACCTACGAGCAGTACTTC. This encodes CASSLRLAITYEQYF.